The 25 T cell receptor beta chains reported below all come from one sample, sequenced in a study of blood T cell repertoires in COVID-19. Generated by immunoSEQ multiplex PCR, the TCRdb table keeps only in-frame clones and is missing some. The sample records about 91,000 clones, roughly three quarters being singletons. Sequenced input: peripheral blood. The receptors stem from a woman older than 75 with acute or convalescent COVID-19.

This rearrangement joins TRBV3-1 (or the pseudogene TRBV3-2) to TRBJ2-5, with TRBD1 as a possible D gene (6 bases). The V gene's germline CDR1 is LGHDT and CDR2 YNNKEL (reference sequence). This CDR3 spans 14 amino acids. Trimming took 4 bases from V and 4 from J, leaving 13 bases between them. The CDR3 nucleotides are TGTGCCAGCAGCCTTCAGGGGAGAGGAGAGACCCAGTACTTC. Protein sequence: CASSLQGRGETQYF.

This clone showed up just once. The genes are TRBV4-2 and TRBJ2-1; D might be TRBD2 (6 bases). V dropped 0 bases and J dropped 6 bases, with 12 bases sitting between them. This CDR3 contains 15 residues. Looked up from germline, CDR1 is LGHNA and CDR2 is YNFKEQ. CDR3 nucleotide sequence: TGTGCCAGCAGCCAAGAGCTAGCGAGGACCAATGAGCAGTTCTTC. Translating gives CASSQELARTNEQFF.

This rearrangement joins TRBV6-2 or TRBV6-3 to TRBJ1-1, with 7 bases that match TRBD1. The V gene end was trimmed by 6 bases and the J gene end by 1 base; junction bases not matched to a gene: 5. The CDR3 consists of 14 residues. The germline gives CDR1 MNHEY, CDR2 SVGEGT. CDR3 sequence (DNA): TGTGCCAGCAGCCGGAGGGGGCAGAACACTGAAGCTTTCTTT. Amino acids: CASSRRGQNTEAFF.

V is TRBV5-4 and J is TRBJ2-1; 7 bases align to TRBD2. Trimming took 2 bases from V and 2 from J; bases not matched to a gene: 4. Germline CDR1 reads SGHNT; CDR2 reads YYREEE (reference sequence). The CDR3 runs to 15 residues. The CDR3 loop is CASSFGAGPYNEQFF. The CDR3 nucleotides are TGTGCCAGCAGCTTCGGAGCGGGACCCTACAATGAGCAGTTCTTC. Filled out from reference TRBV5-4 and TRBJ2-1, the complete variable domain reads ETGVTQSPTHLIKTRGQQVTLRCSSQSGHNTVSWYQQALGQGPQFIFQYYREEENGRGNFPPRFSGLQFPNYSSELNVNALELDDSALYLCASSFGAGPYNEQFFGPGTRLTVL.

The chain recombines TRBV5-1 with TRBJ2-5; 7 positions agree with TRBD2. J was trimmed by 4 bases and V by 0 bases; bases with no gene match: 6. From germline, CDR1 is SGHRS and CDR2 YFSETQ. The CDR3 consists of 15 residues. CDR3 coding DNA: TGCGCCAGCAGCTTGGCCCCGGGAGGCTTAGAGACCCAGTACTTC. Protein: CASSLAPGGLETQYF. The complete variable domain, with remaining parts taken from reference TRBV5-1 and TRBJ2-5, reads KAGVTQTPRYLIKTRGQQVTLSCSPISGHRSVSWYQQTPGQGLQFLFEYFSETQRNKGNFPGRFSGRQFSNSRSEMNVSTLELGDSALYLCASSLAPGGLETQYFGPGTRLLVL.

This chain uses TRBV6-5 with TRBJ2-7, with unresolved D. CDR1 and CDR2 from the germline V gene are MNHEY and SVGAGI. This CDR3 has 14 amino acids. V lost 4 bases and J lost 3, with 13 bases in between. CDR3 sequence: CASSLPHAVYEQYF. CDR3 sequence (DNA): TGTGCCAGCAGTTTGCCTCATGCGGTCTACGAGCAGTACTTC.

The chain combines TRBV6-5 with TRBJ1-2; a possible D gene is TRBD1 (6 bases). There are 15 residues in the CDR3. Trimming cost V 0 bases and J 4 bases, with 12 bases left between them. The germline gives CDR1 MNHEY, CDR2 SVGAGI. CDR3 nucleotide sequence: TGTGCCAGCAGTTACTCGAGTCAGGGGTCCTATGGCTACACCTTC. Protein sequence: CASSYSSQGSYGYTF.

This clone was observed once. J is TRBJ1-5 and V is TRBV7-2; no clear D gene. This CDR3 is built from 14 residues. Germline lookup yields CDR1 SGHTA and CDR2 FQGNSA. The V end was cut by 3 bases, the J end by 0 bases, with 6 bases between. CDR3 in amino acids: CASSFSYSNQPQHF. The CDR3 DNA is TGTGCCAGCAGCTTTTCGTATAGCAATCAGCCCCAGCATTTT.

This clone was counted a single time. At one end the junction does not follow the germline gene, possibly because of a read error. The chain combines TRBV5-5 with TRBJ2-7, with D hard to call. This CDR3 has 12 residues. Germline assignment: CDR1 SGHKS and CDR2 YYEKEE (reference sequence). In DNA form, the CDR3 reads TGTGCCAGCAGCTTGGACTCCGTGCGCTCGCACTTC. Its translation is CASSLDSVRSHF.

The chain recombines TRBV7-2 with TRBJ2-7; TRBD1 might be the D (5 bases). This CDR3 is 13 amino acids long. Germline V gives CDR1 SGHTA, CDR2 FQGNSA. Trimming removed 1 base at V and 6 bases at J, with 10 bases between. CDR3 residues: CASSLDRRAEQYF. CDR3 coding DNA: TGTGCCAGCAGCTTAGATCGCAGGGCCGAGCAGTACTTC.

This clone occurred a few times. V gene TRBV18 combines with J gene TRBJ2-5; D is unclear. Per the germline V gene, CDR1 is KGHSH and CDR2 is LQKENI. Trimming took off 0 bases at V and 5 bases at J, with 10 bases between the two ends. The CDR3 length is 14 residues. The CDR3 bases are TGTGCCAGCTCACCACCCCCTCTCCGGGAGACCCAGTACTTC. Translation gives CASSPPPLRETQYF.

The chain joins TRBV28 to TRBJ2-1; D not resolved. The CDR3 extends over 14 amino acids. The germline CDR1 and CDR2 sequences are MDHEN and SYDVKM. Deletions cut 5 bases from V and 12 bases from J, with 20 bases between. This CDR3 reads CASSKTLHSPRQFF. The CDR3 nucleotides are TGTGCCAGCAGTAAGACTTTACATTCCCCTCGGCAGTTCTTC.

This chain uses TRBV11-3 with TRBJ2-6; 7 bases agree with TRBD1. V gave up 5 bases and J gave up 0 bases; unmatched junction bases: 4. The CDR3 length is 16 residues. CDR1 SGHNT and CDR2 YENEEA come from the germline V gene. CDR3 in DNA: TGTGCCAGCAGCCAAGGGGACAGCTCTGGGGCCAACGTCCTGACTTTC. This translates into CASSQGDSSGANVLTF. The entire variable domain, with the rest obtained from reference TRBV11-3 and TRBJ2-6, is as follows: EAGVVQSPRYKIIEKKQPVAFWCNPISGHNTLYWYLQNLGQGPELLIRYENEEAVDDSQLPKDRFSAERLKGVDSTLKIQPAELGDSAVYLCASSQGDSSGANVLTFGAGSRLTVL.

The rearrangement uses TRBV5-4 and TRBJ2-5; no clear D. CDR1 and CDR2 from the germline V gene are SGHNT and YYREEE (reference sequence). Trimming pared 2 bases from V and 0 bases from J, leaving 11 bases between. The CDR3 covers 15 residues. CDR3 bases: TGTGCCAGCAGCTTCGAGGCTAACTACCAAGAGACCCAGTACTTC. Amino acid sequence: CASSFEANYQETQYF. Looking up the rest from reference TRBV5-4 and TRBJ2-5 gives the full variable domain: ETGVTQSPTHLIKTRGQQVTLRCSSQSGHNTVSWYQQALGQGPQFIFQYYREEENGRGNFPPRFSGLQFPNYSSELNVNALELDDSALYLCASSFEANYQETQYFGPGTRLLVL.

The chain employs TRBV27 and TRBJ1-2; maybe TRBD1 (5 bases). Trimming took 7 bases from V and 2 from J, leaving 14 bases between them. Germline V gene data show CDR1 as MNHEY and CDR2 as SMNVEV (reference sequence). This CDR3 is built from 14 residues. CDR3 loop: CASTLRQGNYGYTF. DNA of the CDR3: TGTGCCAGCACCCTTCGGCAGGGCAACTATGGCTACACCTTC.

The genes are TRBV7-2 and TRBJ2-1; possibly TRBD1 for D (5 bases). Per germline, CDR1 SGHTA and CDR2 FQGNSA. The V end lost 1 base, the J end lost 3 bases, and 7 bases lay between the germline ends. The CDR3 sequence is 14 residues long. The CDR3 DNA sequence: TGTGCCAGCAGCTTAGACAGGAACTACAATGAGCAGTTCTTC. Encoded protein: CASSLDRNYNEQFF.

The chain joins TRBV6-6 to TRBJ2-7; 9 bases agree with TRBD2. The CDR3 is made up of 15 amino acids. Germline assignment: CDR1 MNHNY and CDR2 SVGAGI (reference sequence). The junction had 10 bases not matched to a gene; V was cut back by 5 bases and J by 5 bases. The CDR3, as DNA: TGTGCCAGCAGTCCCTTGGCGGGAGGGCCCCACGAGCAGTACTTC. Protein: CASSPLAGGPHEQYF.

The V and J genes are TRBV6-5 and TRBJ1-1, with D tentatively TRBD1 (6 bases). V dropped 8 bases and J dropped 0 bases, with 13 bases sitting between them. Germline values: CDR1 MNHEY, CDR2 SVGAGI. The CDR3 contains 14 residues. For the CDR3, the DNA is TGTGCCAGCGGGGAACAGGGAATGAACACTGAAGCTTTCTTT. Protein: CASGEQGMNTEAFF.

J is TRBJ1-2 and V is TRBV5-4, with TRBD1 matching over 10 bases. Germline V lookup: CDR1 SGHNT, CDR2 YYREEE (reference sequence). The junction had 5 bases not matched to a gene; V was cut back by 0 bases and J by 0 bases. The CDR3 runs 17 residues. CDR3 DNA: TGTGCCAGCAGCTTGGGGGGGACAGGGGCCTCTAACTATGGCTACACCTTC. This gives the protein CASSLGGTGASNYGYTF. The full variable domain, in which reference TRBV5-4 and TRBJ1-2 provide the parts outside the CDR3, is ETGVTQSPTHLIKTRGQQVTLRCSSQSGHNTVSWYQQALGQGPQFIFQYYREEENGRGNFPPRFSGLQFPNYSSELNVNALELDDSALYLCASSLGGTGASNYGYTFGSGTRLTVV.

In this sample, this clone turned up a few times. The chain is built from TRBV6-1 and TRBJ2-7, with D maybe TRBD2 (5 bases). The V gene lost 3 bases and the J gene lost 2 bases, with 11 bases spanning the gap. The CDR3 loop spans 14 amino acids. The V gene's germline CDR1 is MNHNS and CDR2 SASEGT. The CDR3 sequence: CASSEATNAYEQYF. The CDR3 DNA reads as TGTGCCAGCAGTGAGGCGACTAATGCCTACGAGCAGTACTTC.

This sequence joins TRBV3-1 (or the pseudogene TRBV3-2) and TRBJ1-5; tentative D call: TRBD1 (5 bases). CDR3 length: 16 amino acids. V dropped 1 base and J dropped 6 bases, with 16 bases sitting between them. Germline V gene data show CDR1 as LGHDT and CDR2 as YNNKEL (reference sequence). The CDR3 loop reads CASSQGWSGGSQPQHF. CDR3 nucleotide sequence: TGTGCCAGCAGCCAAGGTTGGAGCGGGGGAAGTCAGCCCCAGCATTTT.

The genes are TRBV14 and TRBJ2-6; D gene uncertain. Germline lookup yields CDR1 SGHDN and CDR2 FVKESK. This CDR3 is 12 amino acids long. V was shortened by 6 bases and J by 12 bases, with 12 bases between the two germline ends. The CDR3 coding sequence is TGTGCCAGCAGGCTTAGTGGTAGCGTCCTGACTTTC. Translation: CASRLSGSVLTF.

The chain recombines TRBV24-1 with TRBJ2-2, with D perhaps matching TRBD1 (6 bases). The V and J ends lost 4 bases and 4 bases respectively, with 12 bases between them. The CDR3 consists of 15 residues. Germline V lookup: CDR1 KGHDR, CDR2 SFDVKD. This chain's CDR3 is CATSDPQGSTGELFF. CDR3 coding DNA: TGTGCCACCAGTGACCCCCAGGGGAGCACCGGGGAGCTGTTTTTT.

In its sample, this clone was seen once. The rearrangement uses TRBV7-2 and TRBJ1-6; D gene uncertain. Trimming took 4 bases from V and 3 from J, leaving 4 bases between them. Germline values: CDR1 SGHTA, CDR2 FQGNSA. CDR3 length equals 13 residues. CDR3 in amino acids: CASSSYYNSPLHF. Here the CDR3 DNA reads TGTGCCAGCAGCTCGTACTATAATTCACCCCTCCACTTT. Looking up the rest from reference TRBV7-2 and TRBJ1-6 gives the full variable domain: GAGVSQSPSNKVTEKGKDVELRCDPISGHTALYWYRQSLGQGLEFLIYFQGNSAPDKSGLPSDRFSAERTGGSVSTLTIQRTQQEDSAVYLCASSSYYNSPLHFGNGTRLTVT.

This clone was observed at least ten times. The chain links TRBV7-8 to TRBJ2-7; maybe TRBD1 (6 bases). The V end lost 7 bases, the J end lost 0 bases, and 16 bases lay between the germline ends. The CDR3 contains 15 residues. Germline loops: CDR1 SGHVS, CDR2 FQNEAQ. This CDR3 reads CASTPHQGPSYEQYF. The CDR3 DNA sequence: TGTGCCAGCACCCCCCATCAGGGGCCCTCCTACGAGCAGTACTTC.